These 7 T cell receptor beta chains share one sample of origin, sequenced in a study of T cell clonality in common variable immunodeficiency. The protocol was immunoSEQ multiplex PCR, while the TCRdb copy is restricted to in-frame clones and leaves out a portion. The sample has 25,000 to 35,000 clones, none seen only once. Sequenced sample: peripheral blood mononuclear cells. The source of these receptors is a person aged 18 to 75 in good health.

Turning to this clone: Read data end 3 residues before the CDR3 end; the end is taken from the germline J gene. The chain employs TRBV19 and TRBJ1-6, with a tentative D call TRBD1 (5 bases). V was pared by 7 bases and J by 5 bases, with 12 bases between. The CDR3 has 14 amino acids. Germline V gene sequence: CDR1 LNHDA, CDR2 SQIVND (reference sequence). This chain's CDR3 is CASKAGGDNSPLHF. The DNA read from the CDR3 is TGTGCCAGTAAAGCGGGGGGAGATAATTCACCC.

This clone was recorded many times. The read gets to within 3 residues of the CDR3 end, and the germline J gene fills in the rest. The rearrangement links TRBV27 to TRBJ2-5, with a tentative D call TRBD2 (6 bases). The V gene's germline CDR1 is MNHEY and CDR2 SMNVEV (reference sequence). The CDR3 has 15 residues. Trimming left V 3 bases short and J 5 bases short, with 16 bases between. The CDR3 here is CASSFFLGGAETQYF. The DNA read from the CDR3 is TGTGCCAGCAGTTTCTTCCTCGGGGGAGCGGAGACC.

This clone was detected many times. The read comes to an end 3 residues before the CDR3 does, leaving the germline J gene to fill in the end. The rearrangement joins TRBV19 to TRBJ2-1, with D perhaps TRBD1 (5 bases). The germline V gene encodes CDR1 LNHDA and CDR2 SQIVND (reference sequence). V gave up 7 bases and J gave up 5 bases, with 9 bases separating them. This CDR3 is 12 amino acids long. CDR3 region: CASKGLDNEQFF. CDR3 DNA (partial): TGTGCCAGTAAGGGGTTAGACAATGAG.

This clone was picked up many times. The part of the CDR3 DNA that was read is TGTGCCAGTAGTCAACGAAATGGAGTTTTTCGACAGAGTCAAGAGACC. Its protein is CASSQRNGVFRQSQET. The complete CDR3 sequence is CASSQRNGVFRQSQETQYF. This chain uses TRBV19 with TRBJ2-5; a possible D gene is TRBD1 (5 bases). Read data end 3 residues before the CDR3 end; the end is taken from the germline J gene. The V gene's germline CDR1 is LNHDA and CDR2 SQIVND (reference sequence). The CDR3 has 19 amino acids. Trimming cost V 5 bases and J 2 bases, with 27 bases left between them.

The table lists this clone with many counts. Read sequence stops 3 residues before the CDR3 end, and the germline J gene provides the missing end. V usage is TRBV18 and J usage is TRBJ2-1; 8 bases align to TRBD1. This CDR3 region has 13 residues. The germline V gene encodes CDR1 KGHSH and CDR2 LQKENI. V shed 5 bases, J shed 6 bases, and the junction held 3 bases outside the gene matches. The CDR3 protein is CASSWTGFNEQFF. The part of the CDR3 DNA that was read is TGTGCCAGCTCATGGACAGGGTTCAATGAG.

This clone was counted many times. CDR3 DNA, as far as it was read: TGCAGTGCTCTCCCAGGGAGCTCCTACAATGAG. Amino acid sequence: CSALPGSSYNE. Given in full, the CDR3 is CSALPGSSYNEQFF. The chain has TRBV20-1 and TRBJ2-1, with D perhaps assigned TRBD1 or TRBD2 (5 bases each). The read halts 3 residues ahead of the CDR3 end, with the missing end drawn from the germline J gene. The V end lost 5 bases, the J end lost 0 bases, and 11 bases lay between the germline ends. The CDR3 runs to 14 residues. Per germline, CDR1 DFQATT and CDR2 SNEGSKA (reference sequence).

There are a few counts of this clone. Coverage ceases 3 residues before the CDR3 finishes, and the germline J gene fills in the end. The rearrangement links TRBV2 to TRBJ1-3; D unclear. Germline loops: CDR1 SNHLY, CDR2 FYNNEI. The CDR3 runs to 17 residues. Trimming pared 4 bases from V and 4 bases from J, leaving 20 bases between. Here the CDR3 reads CASSALAGPLRGNTIYF. The sequenced part of the CDR3 DNA is TGTGCCAGCAGTGCGCTAGCAGGCCCCTTACGAGGAAACACC.